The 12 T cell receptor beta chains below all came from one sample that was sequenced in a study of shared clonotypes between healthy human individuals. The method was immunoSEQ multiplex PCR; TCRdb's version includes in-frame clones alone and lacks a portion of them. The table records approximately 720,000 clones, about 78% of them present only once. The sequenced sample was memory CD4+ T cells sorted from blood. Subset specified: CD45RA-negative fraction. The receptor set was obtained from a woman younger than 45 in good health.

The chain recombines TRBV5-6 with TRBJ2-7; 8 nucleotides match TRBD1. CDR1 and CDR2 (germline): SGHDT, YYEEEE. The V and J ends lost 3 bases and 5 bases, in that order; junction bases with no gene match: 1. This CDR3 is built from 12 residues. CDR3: CASSWTGNEQYF. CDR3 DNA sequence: TGTGCCAGCAGCTGGACAGGGAACGAGCAGTACTTC.

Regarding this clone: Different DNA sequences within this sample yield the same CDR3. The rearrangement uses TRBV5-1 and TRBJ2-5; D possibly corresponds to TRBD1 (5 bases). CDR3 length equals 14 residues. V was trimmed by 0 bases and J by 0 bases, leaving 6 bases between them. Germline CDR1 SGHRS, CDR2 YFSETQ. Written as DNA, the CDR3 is TGCGCCAGCAGCTTGGGACAGTACCAAGAGACCCAGTACTTC. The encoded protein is CASSLGQYQETQYF. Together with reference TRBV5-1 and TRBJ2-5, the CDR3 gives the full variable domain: KAGVTQTPRYLIKTRGQQVTLSCSPISGHRSVSWYQQTPGQGLQFLFEYFSETQRNKGNFPGRFSGRQFSNSRSEMNVSTLELGDSALYLCASSLGQYQETQYFGPGTRLLVL.

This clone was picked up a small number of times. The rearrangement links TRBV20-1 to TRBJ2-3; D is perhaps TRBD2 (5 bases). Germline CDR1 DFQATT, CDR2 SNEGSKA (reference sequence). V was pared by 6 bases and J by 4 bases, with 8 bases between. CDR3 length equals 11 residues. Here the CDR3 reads CSATRPDTQYF. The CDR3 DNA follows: TGCAGTGCAACTAGGCCAGATACGCAGTATTTT.

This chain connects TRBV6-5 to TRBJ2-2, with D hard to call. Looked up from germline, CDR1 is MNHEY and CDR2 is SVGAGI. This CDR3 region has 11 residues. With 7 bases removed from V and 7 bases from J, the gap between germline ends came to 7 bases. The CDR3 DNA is TGTGCCAGCACTACCGGCGGGGAGCTGTTTTTT. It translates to CASTTGGELFF.

The CDR3 protein is CASRYIVATHHNSPLHF. For the CDR3, the DNA is TGTGCCAGCAGGTACATTGTAGCTACACATCATAATTCACCCCTCCACTTT. The gene calls are TRBV21-1 and TRBJ1-6. TRBV21-1 is an annotated pseudogene. This CDR3 is built from 17 residues.

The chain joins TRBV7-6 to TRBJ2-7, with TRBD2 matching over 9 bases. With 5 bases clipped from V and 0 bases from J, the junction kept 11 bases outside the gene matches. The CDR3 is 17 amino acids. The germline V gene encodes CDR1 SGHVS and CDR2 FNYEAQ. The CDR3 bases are TGTGCCAGCAGCCTGGCCCCTAGCGGGACTAGCTCCTACGAGCAGTACTTC. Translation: CASSLAPSGTSSYEQYF.

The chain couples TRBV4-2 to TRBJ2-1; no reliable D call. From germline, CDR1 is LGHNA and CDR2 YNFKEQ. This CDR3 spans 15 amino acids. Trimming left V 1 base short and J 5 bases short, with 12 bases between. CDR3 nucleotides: TGTGCCAGCAGCCAAGGGCTGTCCCCCGACAATGAGCAGTTCTTC. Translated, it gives CASSQGLSPDNEQFF.

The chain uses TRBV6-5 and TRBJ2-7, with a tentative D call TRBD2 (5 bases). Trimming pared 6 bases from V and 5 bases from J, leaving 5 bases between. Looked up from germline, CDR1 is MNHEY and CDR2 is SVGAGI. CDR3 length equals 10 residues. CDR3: CASSGNEQYF. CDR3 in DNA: TGTGCCAGCAGCGGGAACGAGCAGTACTTC.

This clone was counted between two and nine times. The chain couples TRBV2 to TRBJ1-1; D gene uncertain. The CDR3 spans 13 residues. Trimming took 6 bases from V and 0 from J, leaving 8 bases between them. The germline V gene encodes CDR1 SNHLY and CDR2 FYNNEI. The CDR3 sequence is CASRNNLNTEAFF. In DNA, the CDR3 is TGTGCCAGCAGGAACAACCTGAACACTGAAGCTTTCTTT.

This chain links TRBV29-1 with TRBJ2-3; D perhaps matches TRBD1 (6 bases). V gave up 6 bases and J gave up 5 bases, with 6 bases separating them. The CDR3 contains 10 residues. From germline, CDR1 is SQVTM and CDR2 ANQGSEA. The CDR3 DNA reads TGCAGCGTCAGGGGAGATACGCAGTATTTT. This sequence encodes CSVRGDTQYF.

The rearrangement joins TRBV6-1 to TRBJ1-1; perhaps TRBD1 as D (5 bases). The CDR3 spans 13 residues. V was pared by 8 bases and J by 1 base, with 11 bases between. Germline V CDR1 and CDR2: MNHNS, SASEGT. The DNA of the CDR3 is TGTGCCAGCGGGGCGGGGGAGAACACTGAAGCTTTCTTT. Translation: CASGAGENTEAFF.

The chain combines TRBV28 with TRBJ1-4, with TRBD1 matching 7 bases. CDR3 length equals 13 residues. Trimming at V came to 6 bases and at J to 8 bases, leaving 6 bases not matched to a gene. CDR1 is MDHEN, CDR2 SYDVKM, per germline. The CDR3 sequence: CASSQTGYEKLFF. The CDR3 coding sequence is TGTGCCAGCAGCCAGACAGGGTACGAAAAACTGTTTTTT.